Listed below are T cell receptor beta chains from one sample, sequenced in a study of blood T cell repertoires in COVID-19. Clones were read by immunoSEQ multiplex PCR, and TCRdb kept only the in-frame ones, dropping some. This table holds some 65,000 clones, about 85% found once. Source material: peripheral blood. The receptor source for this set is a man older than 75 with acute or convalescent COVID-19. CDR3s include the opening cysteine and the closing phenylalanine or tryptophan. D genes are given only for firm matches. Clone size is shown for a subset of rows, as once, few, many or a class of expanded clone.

TGCGCCAGCAGCTTGGGTTCCGGGAGAAGCTACAATGAGCAGTTCTTC CASSLGSGRSYNEQFF TRBJ2-1 NA NA TRBV5-1
TGTGCCTGGAGTGGGTCAGGGAATCAGCCCCAGCATTTT CAWSGSGNQPQHF TRBJ1-5 NA NA TRBV30
TGTGCCAGCAGCCAAGCTAGCACCAATGAGCAGTTCTTC CASSQASTNEQFF TRBJ2-1 NA NA TRBV3-1/TRBV3-2
TGTGCCATCAGCCCGTCGGGCTACGAGCAGTACTTC CAISPSGYEQYF TRBJ2-7 NA NA TRBV10-3
TGTGCCAGCAGCCTGGGACTACCCAGCACAGATACGCAGTATTTT CASSLGLPSTDTQYF TRBJ2-3 NA TRBD2 TRBV11-3
TGTGCCAGCAGTTTAAGCGTTTCCTACGAGCAGTACTTC CASSLSVSYEQYF TRBJ2-7 NA NA TRBV12-3/TRBV12-4
TGTGCCAGCAGCCGAAATGAGGGGCAGTTCTTC CASSRNEGQFF TRBJ2-1 NA NA TRBV7-8
TGTGCCACCAGTGATTTGCGTGTAGCCACAGATACGCAGTATTTT CATSDLRVATDTQYF TRBJ2-3 NA NA TRBV24-1
TGCGCCAGCAGCGTTAGCGGGGCCCCGGGTACGCAGTATTTT CASSVSGAPGTQYF TRBJ2-3 NA TRBD2 TRBV10-1
TGCGCCAGCAGCTTCGGACAGGGGGCGGTGAACACTGAAGCTTTCTTT CASSFGQGAVNTEAFF TRBJ1-1 NA TRBD1 TRBV5-1
TGTGCCAGCAGTTACAAAATCGGGAGCGGGAGGAAGTTATACAATGAGCAGTTCTTC CASSYKIGSGRKLYNEQFF TRBJ2-1 NA TRBD2 TRBV6-2/TRBV6-3
TGTGCCAGCAAAACTAGCGGGAGTACCAATGAGCAGTTCTTC CASKTSGSTNEQFF TRBJ2-1 NA TRBD2 TRBV27
TGTGCCACCAGTGGTTACACAGATGGCTACGAGCAGTACTTC CATSGYTDGYEQYF TRBJ2-7 once NA TRBV24-1
TGTGCCAGCAGCATCCCGGGACAGGGGGCGCGGGAGACCCAGTACTTC CASSIPGQGARETQYF TRBJ2-5 NA TRBD1 TRBV5-6
TGCGCCAGCAGCCAAGCGGGGGGGGGCTATGGCTACACCTTC CASSQAGGGYGYTF TRBJ1-2 NA NA TRBV4-3
TGTGCCAGCAGCGTTGGACTAGCGGGTGGCAATGAGCAGTTCTTC CASSVGLAGGNEQFF TRBJ2-1 few TRBD2 TRBV9
TGTGCCAGCAGCCTCGGGAGGAAGAATGAGCAGTTCTTC CASSLGRKNEQFF TRBJ2-1 NA TRBD2 TRBV5-6
TGTGCCACCAGCAGAGGAGTAGGGACAATCAGTGAAGCTTTCTTT CATSRGVGTISEAFF TRBJ1-1 NA NA TRBV15
TGTGCCAGCAGCTCGACAGGGGGCGCGAAGAGGGAGCAGTTCTTC CASSSTGGAKREQFF TRBJ2-1 NA TRBD1 TRBV13
TGTGCCAGCAGCCCCCGGGACATTAGCGAGCAGTACTTC CASSPRDISEQYF TRBJ2-7 NA NA TRBV6-6
TGTGCCAGCAGCTTTTCCGGCGGGTACGAGCAGTACTTC CASSFSGGYEQYF TRBJ2-7 NA NA TRBV7-8
TGTGCCAGCAGTCCTCATGTAAGCGGGAGGGCCTCCAATGAGCAGTTCTTC CASSPHVSGRASNEQFF TRBJ2-1 NA TRBD2 TRBV6-6
TGTGCCAGCAGCCGGTTAGGGGAGGGCAATCAGCCCCAGCATTTT CASSRLGEGNQPQHF TRBJ1-5 NA NA TRBV9
TGTGCCAGCACCTGGGACAGCCGTAACGGGGAGCTGTTTTTT CASTWDSRNGELFF TRBJ2-2 NA TRBD1 TRBV27
TGTGCCAGCAGCTTAGGGCTAGCGACCCAAGAGACCCAGTACTTC CASSLGLATQETQYF TRBJ2-5 NA NA TRBV11-3
TGTGCCAGCAGTGTGGGGACTGGCACAGATACGCAGTATTTT CASSVGTGTDTQYF TRBJ2-3 NA NA TRBV25-1
TGTGCCAGCACAAGGAGGGGACAGATAAATAACTATGGCTACACCTTC CASTRRGQINNYGYTF TRBJ1-2 NA TRBD1 TRBV2
TGTGCCAGCAACCTGGACAGGGGGCGTGAAAAACTGTTTTTT CASNLDRGREKLFF TRBJ1-4 few TRBD1 TRBV6-5
TGCGCCAGCAGTGCGGGACAGGCTAATGAAAAACTGTTTTTT CASSAGQANEKLFF TRBJ1-4 NA TRBD1 TRBV5-1
TGCGCCAGCAGTTCAAGCGGGAGCAGCACCGGGGAGCTGTTTTTT CASSSSGSSTGELFF TRBJ2-2 NA TRBD2 TRBV5-1
TGTGCCAGTAGTATTTTCTTGCGGCCCTCCCAAGAGACCCAGTACTTC CASSIFLRPSQETQYF TRBJ2-5 NA NA TRBV19
TGTGCCAGCAGTTATTGGACAGCCCGGATTCCGAACACTGAAGCTTTCTTT CASSYWTARIPNTEAFF TRBJ1-1 once NA TRBV2
TGTGCCAGCAGTTACCGTACTGACGGAGGCACCCTCCACTTT CASSYRTDGGTLHF TRBJ1-6 NA NA TRBV6-5
TGTGCTAGTGGTTTGGAGGGGACTAGCGGGAGGTCGCGTTACAATGAGCAGTTCTTC CASGLEGTSGRSRYNEQFF TRBJ2-1 NA TRBD2 TRBV12-5
TGTGCCAGCAGCCCCGCGAGGGGGGGGGACGAGCAGTACTTC CASSPARGGDEQYF TRBJ2-7 NA NA TRBV7-8
TGCGCCAGCAGCCCACCGGGATACACTAACTATGGCTACACCTTC CASSPPGYTNYGYTF TRBJ1-2 NA NA TRBV5-1
TGTGCCAGCAGCCAAGTAGAAGCGGGAGGGGAGACCCAGTACTTC CASSQVEAGGETQYF TRBJ2-5 NA TRBD2 TRBV4-2
TGTGCCACCAGTGATCCCGGGACATCCAACTATGGCTACACCTTC CATSDPGTSNYGYTF TRBJ1-2 NA NA TRBV24-1
TGTGCCAGCACCCAAAGGACAGTGAACACCGGGGAGCTGTTTTTT CASTQRTVNTGELFF TRBJ2-2 NA NA TRBV3-1/TRBV3-2
TGCAGCGTTGAAGTGGGGACAGGAAAGGACTATGGCTACACCTTC CSVEVGTGKDYGYTF TRBJ1-2 once TRBD1 TRBV29-1
TGCGCCAGCCCCCTGGGGAGCAATTCACCCCTCCACTTT CASPLGSNSPLHF TRBJ1-6 once NA TRBV23-1
TGTGCCAGCAGCTCGGACAGGGGGCTCACTGAAGCTTTCTTT CASSSDRGLTEAFF TRBJ1-1 NA TRBD1 TRBV7-2
TGCGCCAGCAGCACTAGCGGGGGAGCAGATACGCAGTATTTT CASSTSGGADTQYF TRBJ2-3 NA TRBD2 TRBV10-1
TGCGCCAGCAGCCCAGGAACAACTAATGAAAAACTGTTTTTT CASSPGTTNEKLFF TRBJ1-4 NA NA TRBV5-1
TGCGCCAGCCGGGTCCAGAGGAACACTGAAGCTTTCTTT CASRVQRNTEAFF TRBJ1-1 NA NA TRBV5-1
TGTGCCAGCAGCGCCCGGGACAGGAATGAAAAACTGTTTTTT CASSARDRNEKLFF TRBJ1-4 NA TRBD1 TRBV7-8
TGTGCCAGCAGTTTGGACAGTTTTTATAATTCACCCCTCCACTTT CASSLDSFYNSPLHF TRBJ1-6 NA NA TRBV6-5
TGTGCCAGCAGTACCACCCGGGACAGGGGCGGAGGCTACACCTTC CASSTTRDRGGGYTF TRBJ1-2 once TRBD1 TRBV27
TGTGCCAGCAGTTCAAGGACAGGGGACTACGAGCAGTACTTC CASSSRTGDYEQYF TRBJ2-7 NA TRBD1 TRBV6-5
TGTGCCAGCTCCCAGGGGAAAGGAGGACAAGAGACCCAGTACTTC CASSQGKGGQETQYF TRBJ2-5 NA NA TRBV18
TGTGCCAGCAGCTTGGAGACTAGCGGGCCCAATGAGCAGTTCTTC CASSLETSGPNEQFF TRBJ2-1 once TRBD2 TRBV5-4
TGTGCCAGCAGTCCCTACCGAGGGGGCCAGTACTTC CASSPYRGGQYF TRBJ2-5 NA NA TRBV12-3/TRBV12-4
TGTGCCAGCAGTTGGGGACAGTCCGGGACCCAGCATTTT CASSWGQSGTQHF TRBJ1-5 NA TRBD1 TRBV12-3/TRBV12-4
TGTGCCAGCAGCTTAGGAGAGGCCAGACGCACAGATACGCAGTATTTT CASSLGEARRTDTQYF TRBJ2-3 once NA TRBV11-3
TGTGCCAGCAGCCAAGCATCAGACAGGCTTTGGGCCAACGTCCTGACTTTC CASSQASDRLWANVLTF TRBJ2-6 NA NA TRBV4-2
TGTGCCAGCAGCTTAGCTATAACAGGTTTTAATGAAAAACTGTTTTTT CASSLAITGFNEKLFF TRBJ1-4 once NA TRBV7-9
TGCGCCAGCAGCTTGGCCGGTGGGGGAGGAGATGGCTACACCTTC CASSLAGGGGDGYTF TRBJ1-2 NA NA TRBV5-1
TGTGCCAGCAGCTCCGTTAACAGAGAACTTAGCACAGATACGCAGTATTTT CASSSVNRELSTDTQYF TRBJ2-3 NA NA TRBV5-6